Below, 21 T cell receptor beta chains from the same sample are listed, as sequenced in a study of T cells in Graves' hyperthyroidism and ophthalmopathy. RNA transcripts were the template for amplifying TCR beta CDR3 regions. The TCR CDR3 first-round RT-PCR relied on the HTBI primer set. TCRdb passed the multiplex PCR reads through MiXCR, listing each CDR3 protein once. Among 650,000 to 800,000 distinct CDR3 sequences listed, 45% were seen once. Specimen: peripheral blood or thyroid tissue (not recorded which). The receptors were sampled from an adult man with Graves' disease, either hyperthyroidism or ophthalmopathy (not recorded which).

The chain combines TRBV20-1 with TRBJ2-7; 9 bases fit TRBD2. Per germline, CDR1 DFQATT and CDR2 SNEGSKA (reference sequence). The J segment lost 8 bases and the V segment lost 5 bases, leaving 10 bases of the junction unmatched. This CDR3 contains 13 residues. CDR3 sequence (DNA): TGCAGTGCTTTATGGCGGGAGGGCCTACAGCAGTACTTC. Protein product: CSALWREGLQQYF.

This clonotype was detected a few times. This chain joins TRBV9 and TRBJ1-5, with a possible D match to TRBD1 (5 bases). The germline V gene encodes CDR1 SGDLS and CDR2 YYNGEE. V lost 0 bases and J lost 1, with 11 bases in between. The CDR3 is 16 residues long. In DNA, the CDR3 is TGTGCCAGCAGCGTAGGTCCGGGGGTGAGCAATCAGCCCCAGCATTTT. Translating gives CASSVGPGVSNQPQHF. Drawing the rest from reference TRBV9 and TRBJ1-5, the complete variable domain is DSGVTQTPKHLITATGQRVTLRCSPRSGDLSVYWYQQSLDQGLQFLIQYYNGEERAKGNILERFSAQQFPDLHSELNLSSLELGDSALYFCASSVGPGVSNQPQHFGDGTRLSIL.

This chain uses TRBV11-2 with TRBJ1-6; 8 nucleotides align to TRBD1. V dropped 5 bases and J dropped 9; count of bases not matched to a gene: 9. The length of the CDR3 is 15 residues. Germline lookup yields CDR1 SGHAT and CDR2 FQNNGV. The CDR3, as DNA: TGTGCCAGCAGCCAAGCAGGGGGCACTGGTTCACCCCTCCACTTT. Residues: CASSQAGGTGSPLHF.

The chain recombines TRBV20-1 with TRBJ1-4, with 9 nucleotides matching TRBD1. CDR1 and CDR2 from the germline V gene are DFQATT and SNEGSKA (reference sequence). CDR3 length: 15 amino acids. The V gene end was trimmed by 3 bases and the J gene end by 6 bases; junction bases not matched to a gene: 8. In nucleotides, the CDR3 is TGCAGTGCTAGCTCCGCCGGGACAGGGCATGAAAAACTGTTTTTT. It yields the protein CSASSAGTGHEKLFF.

This chain joins TRBV5-8 and TRBJ2-7; 9 bases fit TRBD1. Trimming took 5 bases from V and 4 from J; bases not matched to a gene: 7. There are 14 residues in the CDR3. CDR1 and CDR2 from the germline V gene are SGHTS and YDEGEE. The CDR3 loop is CASSDPDRGYEQYF. The DNA for the CDR3 is TGTGCCAGCAGTGATCCGGACAGGGGTTACGAGCAGTACTTC.

Concerning this clonotype itself: A much more abundant neighbour one base away suggests this may be a read error. The J gene is TRBJ2-7, the V gene TRBV24-1; no clear D. V was clipped by 4 bases and J by 3 bases, with 6 bases between them. From germline, CDR1 is KGHDR and CDR2 SFDVKD. This CDR3 contains 12 residues. The CDR3 sequence is CATSEADYEQYF. The CDR3 region has the DNA TGTGCCACCAGTGAGGCGGACTACGAGCAGTACTTC.

The CDR3 region has the DNA TGCAGCGTTGAAGATTTCGGAATTAACTATGGCTACACCTTC. Its translation is CSVEDFGINYGYTF. The chain has TRBV29-1 and TRBJ1-2, with no clear D. CDR3 length equals 14 residues. Trimming took off 0 bases at V and 1 base at J, with 9 bases between the two ends. Germline V gene lookup returns CDR1 SQVTM and CDR2 ANQGSEA.

This clonotype turned up a few times. The chain links TRBV2 to TRBJ1-1, with TRBD1 identical over 8 bases. J was trimmed by 3 bases and V by 6 bases; bases with no gene match: 6. Looked up from germline, CDR1 is SNHLY and CDR2 is FYNNEI. The CDR3 is 14 amino acids. The CDR3 is CASSQTGAHTEAFF. DNA of the CDR3: TGTGCCAGCAGCCAGACAGGGGCTCACACTGAAGCTTTCTTT.

This chain uses TRBV25-1 with TRBJ1-2; 9 positions agree with TRBD1. The CDR3 runs 12 residues. Germline CDR1 and CDR2: MGHDK and SYGVNS. The CDR3 loop reads CARDRVRSGYTF. In DNA, the CDR3 is TGTGCTAGGGACAGGGTACGCTCTGGCTACACCTTC.

As for this clonotype: Just one base apart from a much larger clone, this may be a read error. The chain has TRBV7-3 and TRBJ2-5; D possibly uses TRBD1 or TRBD2 (5 bases each). The CDR3 extends over 14 amino acids. The V end was cut by 10 bases, the J end by 3 bases, with 18 bases between. Germline CDR1 SGHTA, CDR2 FQGTGA. CDR3 sequence (DNA): TGTGCCATCCACCTCGGGGCTACCGAAGAGACCCAGTACTTC. Translating gives CAIHLGATEETQYF.

The J gene is TRBJ2-5, the V gene TRBV7-3, with TRBD1 identical over 11 bases. The CDR3 is made up of 15 amino acids. Per germline, CDR1 SGHTA and CDR2 FQGTGA. Trimming at V came to 8 bases and at J to 5 bases, leaving 10 bases not matched to a gene. CDR3 sequence reads: CASSLDRGRRETQYF. The CDR3 DNA reads as TGTGCCAGCTCACTGGACAGGGGGCGAAGGGAGACCCAGTACTTC.

This clonotype was seen a single time. J is TRBJ2-7 and V is TRBV9, with 12 bases that match TRBD2. This CDR3 is 16 amino acids long. After removal of 0 bases from V and 4 bases from J, the junction contained 5 bases not matched to a gene. Germline V gene data show CDR1 as SGDLS and CDR2 as YYNGEE. The CDR3 here is CASSVGTSGKQYEQYF. The CDR3 region has the DNA TGTGCCAGCAGCGTAGGGACTAGCGGGAAACAATACGAGCAGTACTTC.

This clonotype was counted many times. The chain employs TRBV19 and TRBJ1-5; 7 bases align to TRBD1. The junction had 8 bases not matched to a gene; V was cut back by 9 bases and J by 3 bases. The germline V gene encodes CDR1 LNHDA and CDR2 SQIVND (reference sequence). CDR3 length: 14 amino acids. CDR3 nucleotides: TGTGCCAGCAGCCGGGGACAGCTCAATCAGCCCCAGCATTTT. Encoded protein: CASSRGQLNQPQHF.

V is TRBV11-2 and J is TRBJ1-4; D may be TRBD1 (6 bases). Per germline, CDR1 SGHAT and CDR2 FQNNGV. The V end lost 7 bases, the J end lost 6 bases, and 21 bases lay between the germline ends. The CDR3 is 16 residues long. CDR3: CASIHIPGAPYEKLFF. CDR3 nucleotide sequence: TGTGCCAGCATCCACATACCAGGGGCCCCTTATGAAAAACTGTTTTTT.

The chain combines TRBV20-1 with TRBJ1-6; TRBD1 agrees at 7 bases. The CDR3 loop spans 15 amino acids. Losses at the gene ends were 4 bases for V and 3 bases for J; bases not matched to a gene: 6. Germline loops: CDR1 DFQATT, CDR2 SNEGSKA (reference sequence). CDR3 sequence reads: CSATDREIYNSPLHF. The CDR3 DNA reads as TGCAGTGCTACCGACAGGGAAATCTATAATTCACCCCTCCACTTT.

J is TRBJ1-2 and V is TRBV2; D remains ambiguous. Trimming stripped 7 bases from V and 8 bases from J, with 11 bases between. This CDR3 is built from 11 residues. CDR1 SNHLY and CDR2 FYNNEI come from the germline V gene. CDR3 in amino acids: CASTRPVGYTF. As DNA, the CDR3 is TGTGCCAGCACCAGGCCAGTCGGCTACACCTTC.

A remark on this clonotype: An end of the junction does not agree with germline; a read error may underlie this. The chain is built from TRBV10-3 and TRBJ1-4; D is unclear. Looked up from germline, CDR1 is ENHRY and CDR2 is SYGVKD. This CDR3 is built from 13 residues. CDR3: CASSVHWREKLFF. Written as DNA, the CDR3 is TGTGCCAGCAGTGTGCATTGGAGGGAAAAACTGTTTTTT.

This clonotype was picked up many times. V and J are TRBV2 and TRBJ1-5; D unresolved. CDR3 length equals 13 residues. Germline CDR1 reads SNHLY; CDR2 reads FYNNEI. With 3 bases removed from V and 6 bases from J, the gap between germline ends came to 9 bases. This CDR3 is CASSDGVGQPQHF. As DNA, the CDR3 is TGTGCCAGCAGTGACGGGGTAGGTCAGCCCCAGCATTTT.

The V call is TRBV6-1, the J call TRBJ1-5, with TRBD1 matching 12 bases. In germline, CDR1 is MNHNS, CDR2 SASEGT. The CDR3 spans 16 residues. Unmatched junction bases numbered 10, after V lost 6 bases and J lost 7 bases. The CDR3 loop reads CASRDPGQGARQPQHF. Here the CDR3 DNA reads TGTGCCAGCAGGGATCCGGGACAGGGGGCTAGACAGCCCCAGCATTTT.

This clonotype was seen at least ten times. The V call is TRBV10-3, the J call TRBJ1-2, with D maybe TRBD1 (6 bases). The CDR3 contains 13 residues. Trimming pared 9 bases from V and 6 bases from J, leaving 17 bases between. CDR1 and CDR2 (germline): ENHRY, SYGVKD. CDR3 sequence: CAITGNVYDGYTF. In nucleotides, the CDR3 is TGTGCCATTACAGGGAACGTGTACGATGGCTACACCTTC.

This clonotype was counted once. This chain joins TRBV7-8 and TRBJ2-5, with D tentatively TRBD1 (6 bases). CDR3 length equals 15 residues. Per the germline V gene, CDR1 is SGHVS and CDR2 is FQNEAQ. V gave up 5 bases and J gave up 0 bases, with 13 bases separating them. The CDR3 coding sequence is TGTGCCAGCAGCACGGGACACCGCTACCAAGAGACCCAGTACTTC. Its protein is CASSTGHRYQETQYF.